This T cell receptor beta chain is drawn from a study of T cell repertoires in cytomegalovirus infection. Study details: TCR beta signatures that were public indicated CMV infection and matching HLA type. Points from the study as a whole: In two of eight donors, the top clonotype was HLA-C-restricted CMV-specific. Cumulative frequency (of public TCR beta family members) identified carriers of CMV plus the relevant HLA.

This clonotype was observed a few times. Its antigen is not known. Via MiXCR, TCRdb re-called the reads, giving one row per CDR3 protein. The sample carries roughly 730,000 distinct CDR3 sequences, roughly 36% recorded once. Trimming cost V 5 bases and J 2 bases; bases outside gene matches: 5. The germline V gene encodes CDR1 SGHAT and CDR2 FQDESV (reference sequence). This CDR3 is built from 14 residues. The V and J genes are TRBV11-1 and TRBJ1-2; 7 bases are shared with TRBD1. This TCR derives from a human donor in good health (CMV status not recorded). Some clones in this sample may be carry-over from other donors' samples. The sample here was cultured PBMCs, taken from culture after CMV antigen stimulation. Written as DNA, the CDR3 is TGTGCCAGCAGCGGGATACAGGGGAACTATGGCTACACCTTC. This encodes CASSGIQGNYGYTF.